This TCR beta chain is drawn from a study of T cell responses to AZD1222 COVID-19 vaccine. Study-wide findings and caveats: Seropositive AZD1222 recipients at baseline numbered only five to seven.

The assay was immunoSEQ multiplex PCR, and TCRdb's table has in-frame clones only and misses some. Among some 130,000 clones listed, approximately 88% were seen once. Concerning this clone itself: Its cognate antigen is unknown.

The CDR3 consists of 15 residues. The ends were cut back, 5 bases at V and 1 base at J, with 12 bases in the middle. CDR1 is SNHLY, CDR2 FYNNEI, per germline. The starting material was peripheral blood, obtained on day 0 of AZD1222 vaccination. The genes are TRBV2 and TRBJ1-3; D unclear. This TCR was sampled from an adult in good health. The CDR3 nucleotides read TGTGCCAGCAGTCCCTCCGACGGATCTGGAAACACCATATATTTT. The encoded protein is CASSPSDGSGNTIYF.